Listed below are T cell receptor beta chains from one sample, sequenced in a study of PD-1 blockade in classical Hodgkin lymphoma. Data came from immunoSEQ multiplex PCR; TCRdb stores just in-frame clones and leaves some out. Of 15,000 or so clones in the sample, 91% were seen once. The specimen sequenced was CD8+ T cells from blood. These receptor sequences come from a human donor with classical Hodgkin lymphoma. Each CDR3 is given with its conserved first and last residue. A D gene is named only where the DNA matches it firmly. For some rows the clone size is stated as once, few or many, or as a class when expanded; others skip it.

D gene	clone size	V gene	J gene	CDR3 DNA	CDR3 protein
-	-	TRBV5-6	TRBJ1-5	TGTGCCAGCAGCTTAGGTGGGGGGATAGGTCAGCCCCAGCATTTT	CASSLGGGIGQPQHF
-	-	TRBV28	TRBJ2-7	TGTGCCAGCAGTAAGGACAGCTTATACTACGAGCAGTACTTC	CASSKDSLYYEQYF
-	-	TRBV15	TRBJ1-1	TGTGCCACCAGCGGAAGAGCAGGGAACACTGAAGCTTTCTTT	CATSGRAGNTEAFF
-	-	TRBV9	TRBJ2-3	TGTGCCAGCAGCCCTTACAAGGGGGGTGGGGATACGCAGTATTTT	CASSPYKGGGDTQYF
TRBD2	once	TRBV29-1	TRBJ2-3	TGCAGCGTTGAAGAAAGCGGGATGGTCACAGATACGCAGTATTTT	CSVEESGMVTDTQYF
TRBD2	-	TRBV4-1	TRBJ2-1	TGCGCCAGCAGCCACCCTAGCGGGGTCATCGAGGTGAATGAGCAGTTCTTC	CASSHPSGVIEVNEQFF
-	-	TRBV4-1	TRBJ2-1	TGCGCCAGCAGCCAAGAAGAGGACAATGAGCAGTTCTTC	CASSQEEDNEQFF
TRBD2	once	TRBV11-2	TRBJ2-1	TGTGCCAGCAGCTTATGGGGGACTAGCGGGAGGAGCTCCTACAATGAGCAGTTCTTC	CASSLWGTSGRSSYNEQFF
-	once	TRBV10-3	TRBJ1-1	TGTGCCATCAGTGAGTCAGAAGTAAAGGGGATGAACACTGAAGCTTTCTTT	CAISESEVKGMNTEAFF
TRBD2	-	TRBV5-8	TRBJ2-5	TGTGCCAGCAGTCGAGACCTAGCGGGAGGGCCGGAGTCTGAGACCCAGTACTTC	CASSRDLAGGPESETQYF